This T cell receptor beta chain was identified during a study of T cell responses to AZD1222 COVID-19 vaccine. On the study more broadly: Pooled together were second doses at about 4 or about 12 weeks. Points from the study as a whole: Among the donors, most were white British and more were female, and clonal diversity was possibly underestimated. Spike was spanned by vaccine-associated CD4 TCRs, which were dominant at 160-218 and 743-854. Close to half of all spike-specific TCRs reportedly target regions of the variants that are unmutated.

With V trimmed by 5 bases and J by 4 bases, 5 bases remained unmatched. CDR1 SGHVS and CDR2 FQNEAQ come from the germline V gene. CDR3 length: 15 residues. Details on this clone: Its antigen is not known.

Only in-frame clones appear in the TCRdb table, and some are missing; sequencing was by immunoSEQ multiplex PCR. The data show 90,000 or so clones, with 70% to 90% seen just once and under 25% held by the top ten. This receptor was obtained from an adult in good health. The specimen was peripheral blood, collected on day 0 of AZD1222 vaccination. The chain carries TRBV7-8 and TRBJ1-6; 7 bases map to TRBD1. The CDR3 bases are TGTGCCAGCAGCCCCGGACAGGCGTATAATTCACCCCTCCACTTT. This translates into CASSPGQAYNSPLHF.